The source of this T cell receptor (beta chain) is a study of cytomegalovirus exposure and HLA in healthy donors. As regards this clone: Its cognate antigen is unknown.

The ends were cut back, 7 bases at V and 1 base at J, with 10 bases in the middle. The V gene's germline CDR1 is SNHLY and CDR2 FYNNEI. This CDR3 spans 13 amino acids. Study-wide points: Sequencing depth across donors, presence/absence analyses assumed, was roughly uniform. In most subjects, TCR beta sequences reportedly gave accurate predictions of HLA-A and HLA-B alleles. Upon later analysis, TCR association rates were observed to vary by HLA locus, being highest for DRB1 and lowest for HLA-C.

PCR amplification relied on 60 Vbeta primers (plus 13 Jbeta primers). The data were produced by immunoSEQ multiplex PCR, yet TCRdb's version contains in-frame clones alone and is incomplete. The data hold approximately 160,000 clones, with around three quarters observed a single time. The chain employs TRBV2 and TRBJ1-1, with D uncertain. This receptor was taken from a woman aged 50 to 65 in good health and CMV-seropositive. The specimen was PBMCs. The CDR3 coding sequence is TGTGCCAGCACTTGGGAGACGAACACTGAAGCTTTCTTT. It is translated as CASTWETNTEAFF.